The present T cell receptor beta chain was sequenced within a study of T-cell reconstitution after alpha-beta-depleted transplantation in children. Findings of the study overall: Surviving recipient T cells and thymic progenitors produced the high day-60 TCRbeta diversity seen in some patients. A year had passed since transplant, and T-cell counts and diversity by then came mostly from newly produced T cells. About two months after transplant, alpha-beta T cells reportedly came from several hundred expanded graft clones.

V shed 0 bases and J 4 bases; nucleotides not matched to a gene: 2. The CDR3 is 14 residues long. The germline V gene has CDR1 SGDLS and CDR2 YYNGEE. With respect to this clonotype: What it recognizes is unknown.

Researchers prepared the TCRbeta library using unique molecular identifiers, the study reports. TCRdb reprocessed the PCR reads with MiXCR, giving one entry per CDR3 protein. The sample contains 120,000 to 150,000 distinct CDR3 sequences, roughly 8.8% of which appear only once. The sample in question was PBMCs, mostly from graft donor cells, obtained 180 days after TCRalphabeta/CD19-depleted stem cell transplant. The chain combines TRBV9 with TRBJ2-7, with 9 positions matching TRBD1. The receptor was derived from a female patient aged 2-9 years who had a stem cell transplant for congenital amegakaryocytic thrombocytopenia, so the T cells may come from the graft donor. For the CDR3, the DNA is TGTGCCAGCAGCGTAGCGGGACAGGGATACGAGCAGTACTTC. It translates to CASSVAGQGYEQYF.